One and the same sample provided the 2 T cell receptor beta chains below, sequenced in a study of technical replicates of blood from several donors. TCRdb keeps only in-frame clones here, not all; method: immunoSEQ multiplex PCR. Of just over 75,000 clones in the sample, about 92% were seen once. Sequenced input: T cells isolated from PBMCs. The source of these receptors is a human donor in good health.

A few counts support this clone. This chain joins TRBV9 and TRBJ2-5, with 8 positions matching TRBD1. Germline V CDR1 and CDR2: SGDLS, YYNGEE. The CDR3 has 19 amino acids. With V trimmed by 1 base and J by 2 bases, 16 bases remained unmatched. Here the CDR3 reads CASSVSSALFGTGQETQYF. The CDR3 DNA sequence: TGTGCCAGCAGCGTATCCTCGGCTCTCTTCGGGACAGGACAAGAGACCCAGTACTTC.

The CDR3 DNA reads as TGTGCCAGCTATTCCCAGGCCTTTAATGAAAAACTGTTTTTT. The encoded protein is CASYSQAFNEKLFF. J is TRBJ1-4 and V is TRBV6-6; D unresolved. Trimming took off 8 bases at V and 4 bases at J, with 14 bases between the two ends. Germline V gene data show CDR1 as MNHNY and CDR2 as SVGAGI (reference sequence). CDR3 length: 14 residues.